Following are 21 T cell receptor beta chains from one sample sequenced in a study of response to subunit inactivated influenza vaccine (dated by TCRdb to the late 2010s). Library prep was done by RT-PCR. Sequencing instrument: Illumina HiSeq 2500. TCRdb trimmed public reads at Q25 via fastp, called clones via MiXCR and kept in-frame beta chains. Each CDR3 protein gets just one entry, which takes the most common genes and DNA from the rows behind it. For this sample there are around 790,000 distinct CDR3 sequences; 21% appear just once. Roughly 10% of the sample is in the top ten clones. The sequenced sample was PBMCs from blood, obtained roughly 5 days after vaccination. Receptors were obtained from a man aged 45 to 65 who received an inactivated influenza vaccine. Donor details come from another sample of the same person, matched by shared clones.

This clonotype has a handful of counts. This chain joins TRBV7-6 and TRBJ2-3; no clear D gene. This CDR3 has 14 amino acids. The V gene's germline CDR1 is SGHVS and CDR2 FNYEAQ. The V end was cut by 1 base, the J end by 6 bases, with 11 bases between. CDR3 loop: CASSLGIGRDTQYF. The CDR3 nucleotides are TGTGCCAGCAGCTTAGGTATAGGACGGGATACGCAGTATTTT.

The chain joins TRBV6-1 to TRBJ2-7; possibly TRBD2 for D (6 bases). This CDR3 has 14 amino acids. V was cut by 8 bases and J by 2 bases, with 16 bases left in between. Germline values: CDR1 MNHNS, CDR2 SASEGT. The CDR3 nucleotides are TGTGCCAGCTCCCGCGGGATTTCTACCTACGAGCAGTACTTC. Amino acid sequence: CASSRGISTYEQYF.

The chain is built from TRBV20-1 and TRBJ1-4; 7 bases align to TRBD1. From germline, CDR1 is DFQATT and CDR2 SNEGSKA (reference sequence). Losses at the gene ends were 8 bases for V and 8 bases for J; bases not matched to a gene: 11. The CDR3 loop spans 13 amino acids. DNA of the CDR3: TGCAGTCTATACAGGGGAACGGGGGAAAAACTGTTTTTT. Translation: CSLYRGTGEKLFF.

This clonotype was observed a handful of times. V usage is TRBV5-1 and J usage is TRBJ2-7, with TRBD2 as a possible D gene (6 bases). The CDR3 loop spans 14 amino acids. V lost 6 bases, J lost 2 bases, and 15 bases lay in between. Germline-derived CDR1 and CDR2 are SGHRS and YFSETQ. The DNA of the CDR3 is TGCGCCAGCACCCGGGGATGGGGGGCCTACGAGCAGTACTTC. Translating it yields CASTRGWGAYEQYF.

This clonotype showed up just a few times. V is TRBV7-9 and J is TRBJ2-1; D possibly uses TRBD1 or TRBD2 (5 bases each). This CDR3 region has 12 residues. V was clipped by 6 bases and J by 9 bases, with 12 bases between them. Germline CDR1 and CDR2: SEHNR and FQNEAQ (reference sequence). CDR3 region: CASRTSGTEQFF. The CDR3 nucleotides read TGTGCCAGCAGAACCTCAGGGACTGAGCAGTTCTTC.

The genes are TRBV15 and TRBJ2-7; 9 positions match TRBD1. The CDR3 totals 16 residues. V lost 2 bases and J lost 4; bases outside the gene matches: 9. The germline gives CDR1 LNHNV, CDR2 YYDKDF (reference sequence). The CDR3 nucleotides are TGTGCCACCAGCAGAACACGACAGGGGGTGGGTTACGAGCAGTACTTC. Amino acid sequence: CATSRTRQGVGYEQYF.

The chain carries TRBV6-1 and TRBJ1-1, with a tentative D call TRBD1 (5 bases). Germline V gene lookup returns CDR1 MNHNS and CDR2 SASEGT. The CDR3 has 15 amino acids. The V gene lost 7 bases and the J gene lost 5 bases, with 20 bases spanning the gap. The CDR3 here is CASTKGLGARTEAFF. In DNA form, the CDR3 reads TGTGCCAGCACCAAGGGGTTAGGGGCGAGGACTGAAGCTTTCTTT.

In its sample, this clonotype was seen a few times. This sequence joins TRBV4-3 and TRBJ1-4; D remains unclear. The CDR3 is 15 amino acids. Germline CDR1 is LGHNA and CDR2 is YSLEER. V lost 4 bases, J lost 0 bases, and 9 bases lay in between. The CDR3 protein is CASSPETATNEKLFF. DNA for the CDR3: TGCGCCAGCAGCCCTGAAACCGCAACTAATGAAAAACTGTTTTTT.

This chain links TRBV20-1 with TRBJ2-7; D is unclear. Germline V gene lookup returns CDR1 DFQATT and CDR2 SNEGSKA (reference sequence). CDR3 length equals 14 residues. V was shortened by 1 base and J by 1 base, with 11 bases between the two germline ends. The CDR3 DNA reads TGCAGTGCTAGAGTAGAAGCGCGATCCTACGAGCAGTACTTC. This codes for CSARVEARSYEQYF.

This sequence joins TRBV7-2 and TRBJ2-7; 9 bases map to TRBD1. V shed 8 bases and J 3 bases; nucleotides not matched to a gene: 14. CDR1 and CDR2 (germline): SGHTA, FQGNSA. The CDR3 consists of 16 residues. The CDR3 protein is CASAKGRPGQGYEQYF. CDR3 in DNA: TGTGCCAGCGCCAAGGGGCGTCCGGGACAGGGCTACGAGCAGTACTTC.

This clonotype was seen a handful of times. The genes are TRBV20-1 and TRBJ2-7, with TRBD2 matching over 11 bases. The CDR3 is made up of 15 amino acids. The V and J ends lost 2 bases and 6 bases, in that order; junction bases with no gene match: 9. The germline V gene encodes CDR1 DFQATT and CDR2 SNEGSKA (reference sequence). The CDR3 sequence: CSARKISGRASEQYF. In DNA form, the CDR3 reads TGCAGTGCTAGAAAAATTAGCGGGAGGGCCTCCGAGCAGTACTTC.

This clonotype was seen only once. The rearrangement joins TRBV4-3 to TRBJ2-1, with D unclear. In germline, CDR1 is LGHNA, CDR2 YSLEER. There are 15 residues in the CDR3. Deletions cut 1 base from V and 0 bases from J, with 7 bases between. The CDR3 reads CASSQVRTSYNEQFF. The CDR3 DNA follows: TGCGCCAGCAGCCAAGTGCGGACCTCCTACAATGAGCAGTTCTTC.

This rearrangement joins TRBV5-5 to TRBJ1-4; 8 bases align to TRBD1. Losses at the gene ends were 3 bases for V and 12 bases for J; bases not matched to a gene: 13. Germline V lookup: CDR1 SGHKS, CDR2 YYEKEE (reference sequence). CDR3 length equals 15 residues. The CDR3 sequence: CASSYRDRGKRELFF. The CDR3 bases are TGTGCCAGCAGCTACCGAGACAGGGGAAAAAGAGAACTGTTTTTT.

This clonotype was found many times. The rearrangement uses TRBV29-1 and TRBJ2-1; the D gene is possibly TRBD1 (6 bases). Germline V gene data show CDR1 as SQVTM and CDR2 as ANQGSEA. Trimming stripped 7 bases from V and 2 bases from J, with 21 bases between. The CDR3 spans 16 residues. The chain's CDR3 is CSALPPGEFTYNEQFF. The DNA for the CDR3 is TGCAGCGCCTTACCCCCAGGGGAGTTTACCTACAATGAGCAGTTCTTC.

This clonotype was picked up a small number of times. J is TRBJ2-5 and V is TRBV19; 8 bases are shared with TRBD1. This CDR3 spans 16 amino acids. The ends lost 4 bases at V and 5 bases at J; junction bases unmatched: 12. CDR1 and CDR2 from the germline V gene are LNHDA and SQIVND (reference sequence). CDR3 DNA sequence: TGTGCCAGTAGTACAACAGGGGGTGACACGGGGGAGACCCAGTACTTC. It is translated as CASSTTGGDTGETQYF.

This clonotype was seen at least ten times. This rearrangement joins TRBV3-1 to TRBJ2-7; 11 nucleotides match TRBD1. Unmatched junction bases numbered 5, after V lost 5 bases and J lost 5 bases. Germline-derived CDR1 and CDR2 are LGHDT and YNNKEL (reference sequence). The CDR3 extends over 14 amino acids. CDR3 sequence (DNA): TGTGCCAGCAGCTCAGGACAGGGGGCCGACGAGCAGTACTTC. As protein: CASSSGQGADEQYF.

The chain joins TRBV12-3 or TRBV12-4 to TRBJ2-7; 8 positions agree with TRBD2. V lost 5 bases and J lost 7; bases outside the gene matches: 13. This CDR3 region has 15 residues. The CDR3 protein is CASSPSRSGGGEQYF. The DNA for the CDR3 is TGTGCCAGCAGTCCGTCGCGGAGCGGGGGAGGTGAGCAGTACTTC.

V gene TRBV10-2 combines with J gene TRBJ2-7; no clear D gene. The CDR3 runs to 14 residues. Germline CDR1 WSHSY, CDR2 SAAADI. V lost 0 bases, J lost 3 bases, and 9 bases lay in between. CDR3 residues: CASSESPRNYEQYF. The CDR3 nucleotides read TGCGCCAGCAGTGAGTCTCCAAGAAACTACGAGCAGTACTTC.

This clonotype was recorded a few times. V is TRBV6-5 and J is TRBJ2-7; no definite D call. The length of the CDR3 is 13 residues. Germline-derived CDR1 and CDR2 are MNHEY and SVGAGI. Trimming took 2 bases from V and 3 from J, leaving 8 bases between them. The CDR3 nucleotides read TGTGCCAGCAGTTACGAGTCTTTCTACGAGCAGTACTTC. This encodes CASSYESFYEQYF.

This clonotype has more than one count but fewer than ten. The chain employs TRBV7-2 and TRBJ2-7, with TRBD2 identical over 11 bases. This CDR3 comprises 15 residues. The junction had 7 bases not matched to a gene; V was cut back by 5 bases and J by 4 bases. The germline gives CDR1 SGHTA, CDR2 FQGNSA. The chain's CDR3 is CASSQIAGGEYEQYF. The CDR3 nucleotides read TGTGCCAGCAGCCAGATAGCGGGAGGGGAATACGAGCAGTACTTC. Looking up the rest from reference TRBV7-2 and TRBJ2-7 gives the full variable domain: GAGVSQSPSNKVTEKGKDVELRCDPISGHTALYWYRQSLGQGLEFLIYFQGNSAPDKSGLPSDRFSAERTGGSVSTLTIQRTQQEDSAVYLCASSQIAGGEYEQYFGPGTRLTVT.

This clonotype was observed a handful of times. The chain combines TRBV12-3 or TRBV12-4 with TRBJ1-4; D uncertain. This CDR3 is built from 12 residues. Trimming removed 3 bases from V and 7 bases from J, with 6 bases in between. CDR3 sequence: CASSFIGEKLFF. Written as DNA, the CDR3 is TGTGCCAGCAGTTTTATCGGTGAAAAACTGTTTTTT.